This entry lists 20 T cell receptor beta chains sequenced from one sample in a study of T cell responses to AZD1222 COVID-19 vaccine. Some clones are missing from TCRdb's copy, which holds only in-frame ones; the method was immunoSEQ multiplex PCR. The sample gives about 150,000 clones, roughly 92% of which show up once; approximately 4.9% is in the top ten. This sample comprised peripheral blood, obtained on day 0 of AZD1222 vaccination. The receptors shown here come from an adult in good health.

The V call is TRBV19, the J call TRBJ1-1, with D unclear. Germline assignment: CDR1 LNHDA and CDR2 SQIVND (reference sequence). The CDR3 extends over 15 amino acids. Trimming removed 3 bases at V and 1 base at J, with 12 bases between. The CDR3 is CASSISPGRNTEAFF. The CDR3 DNA sequence: TGTGCCAGTAGTATCTCCCCTGGCAGGAACACTGAAGCTTTCTTT.

The chain joins TRBV19 to TRBJ1-5; no reliable D call. Germline V CDR1 and CDR2: LNHDA, SQIVND (reference sequence). V was shortened by 0 bases and J by 0 bases, with 18 bases between the two germline ends. The CDR3 is 19 amino acids. The CDR3 DNA reads as TGTGCCAGTAGTATAGATTACATGCTAGGGCAGCCTAGCAATCAGCCCCAGCATTTT. It codes for CASSIDYMLGQPSNQPQHF.

The rearrangement joins TRBV5-1 to TRBJ2-3; D unresolved. CDR3 length equals 14 residues. V lost 2 bases and J lost 2, with 9 bases in between. Germline V gene data show CDR1 as SGHRS and CDR2 as YFSETQ. The CDR3 sequence is CASSLNQNTDTQYF. CDR3 nucleotides: TGCGCCAGCAGCTTAAACCAGAACACAGATACGCAGTATTTT.

CDR3 sequence (DNA): TGTGCCAGTAGTTTGGGACGGTGGGAAGAGACCCAGTACTTC. It specifies CASSLGRWEETQYF. The J gene is TRBJ2-5, the V gene TRBV19, with D possibly called TRBD1 or TRBD2 (5 bases each). Trimming removed 5 bases from V and 3 bases from J, with 13 bases in between. The CDR3 is made up of 14 amino acids. The germline CDR1 and CDR2 sequences are LNHDA and SQIVND (reference sequence).

The chain is built from TRBV28 and TRBJ1-1, with D hard to call. Germline values: CDR1 MDHEN, CDR2 SYDVKM. V was trimmed by 3 bases and J by 0 bases, leaving 5 bases between them. The CDR3 loop spans 13 amino acids. CDR3 nucleotides: TGTGCCAGCAGTTTTGTCCTGAACACTGAAGCTTTCTTT. Translation: CASSFVLNTEAFF.

This chain links TRBV10-3 with TRBJ1-4; maybe TRBD1 (6 bases). The CDR3 consists of 13 residues. Germline V CDR1 and CDR2: ENHRY, SYGVKD. Deletions cut 0 bases from V and 14 bases from J, with 13 bases between. The CDR3 DNA follows: TGTGCCATCAGTGAGTCGAAGACAGGTCAGCTGTTTTTT. Protein sequence: CAISESKTGQLFF.

The chain employs TRBV14 and TRBJ2-7, with D possibly being TRBD2 (6 bases). There are 15 residues in the CDR3. Trimming took off 1 base at V and 0 bases at J, with 10 bases between the two ends. CDR1 SGHDN and CDR2 FVKESK come from the germline V gene. The CDR3 DNA is TGTGCCAGCAGCCAAGGGAGCGGGCCCTCCTACGAGCAGTACTTC. Translating gives CASSQGSGPSYEQYF. Using reference TRBV14 and TRBJ2-7 for the parts outside the CDR3, the full variable domain is EAGVTQFPSHSVIEKGQTVTLRCDPISGHDNLYWYRRVMGKEIKFLLHFVKESKQDESGMPNNRFLAERTGGTYSTLKVQPAELEDSGVYFCASSQGSGPSYEQYFGPGTRLTVT.

The chain recombines TRBV2 with TRBJ2-4; D tentatively fits TRBD1 or TRBD2 (5 bases each). Looked up from germline, CDR1 is SNHLY and CDR2 is FYNNEI. V was clipped by 3 bases and J by 2 bases, with 11 bases between them. This CDR3 region has 15 residues. The CDR3 is CASSDGQGPKNIQYF. The CDR3 bases are TGTGCCAGCAGTGATGGTCAGGGACCCAAAAACATTCAGTACTTC. The variable domain in full, completed from reference TRBV2 and TRBJ2-4, reads EPEVTQTPSHQVTQMGQEVILRCVPISNHLYFYWYRQILGQKVEFLVSFYNNEISEKSEIFDDQFSVERPDGSNFTLKIRSTKLEDSAMYFCASSDGQGPKNIQYFGAGTRLSVL.

The chain joins TRBV7-3 to TRBJ2-1, with a possible D match to TRBD2 (7 bases). Germline CDR1 is SGHTA and CDR2 is FQGTGA. The V gene lost 2 bases and the J gene lost 9 bases, with 17 bases spanning the gap. This CDR3 has 15 amino acids. The CDR3 nucleotides are TGTGCCAGCAGCTTAGGGGGCGGGAGATCGGTTGAGCAGTTCTTC. It codes for CASSLGGGRSVEQFF.

V is TRBV4-1 and J is TRBJ1-2, with a weak D call TRBD1 (5 bases). V was trimmed by 1 base and J by 1 base, leaving 10 bases between them. This CDR3 has 15 amino acids. Per germline, CDR1 MGHRA and CDR2 YSYEKL. This CDR3 reads CASSQGHRNNYGYTF. CDR3 nucleotides: TGCGCCAGCAGCCAAGGGCACAGGAATAACTATGGCTACACCTTC.

The CDR3 region has the DNA TGTGCCAGCAGCCCACGGGACAGGGAATACGAGCAGTACTTC. This gives the protein CASSPRDREYEQYF. V usage is TRBV3-1 (or the pseudogene TRBV3-2) and J usage is TRBJ2-7; 9 nucleotides agree with TRBD1. Germline assignment: CDR1 LGHDT and CDR2 YNNKEL (reference sequence). The CDR3 consists of 14 residues. V trimming: 4 bases; J trimming: 4 bases; junction bases outside the gene matches: 5.

The chain recombines TRBV7-8 with TRBJ2-7; no clear D gene. Per the germline V gene, CDR1 is SGHVS and CDR2 is FQNEAQ. Trimming shortened V by 7 bases and J by 5 bases, and 18 bases separated the two germline ends. The CDR3 is 14 amino acids. The CDR3 region is CASKSTDFRHEQYF. In nucleotides, the CDR3 is TGTGCCAGCAAATCGACGGATTTCCGCCACGAGCAGTACTTC.

This rearrangement joins TRBV12-5 to TRBJ1-5; 7 bases agree with TRBD1. Germline V gene data show CDR1 as LGHNT and CDR2 as FRNRAP. The V segment lost 1 base and the J segment 0 bases; nucleotides outside the gene matches: 3. The CDR3 has 16 residues. The CDR3 protein is CASGLETGDSNQPQHF. CDR3 bases: TGTGCTAGTGGTTTGGAAACAGGGGATAGCAATCAGCCCCAGCATTTT.

The chain uses TRBV28 and TRBJ2-7, with 8 bases aligning to TRBD1. Per germline, CDR1 MDHEN and CDR2 SYDVKM. The CDR3 is 15 residues long. The ends lost 4 bases at V and 6 bases at J; junction bases unmatched: 11. The CDR3 is CASSSLTGEEAEQYF. CDR3 nucleotide sequence: TGTGCCAGCAGTTCCTTGACAGGGGAGGAGGCCGAGCAGTACTTC.

The genes are TRBV29-1 and TRBJ2-1; D possibly corresponds to TRBD2 (5 bases). Germline V gene sequence: CDR1 SQVTM, CDR2 ANQGSEA. V lost 2 bases, J lost 6 bases, and 14 bases lay in between. CDR3 length equals 14 residues. Here the CDR3 DNA reads TGCAGCGTTGAAACTAGGGCCCTACGCAATGAGCAGTTCTTC. It translates to CSVETRALRNEQFF.

Here the CDR3 reads CASSREGRGTDTQYF. For the CDR3, the DNA is TGCGCCAGCAGTCGGGAGGGGAGAGGAACAGATACGCAGTATTTT. The chain uses TRBV5-1 and TRBJ2-3; 8 bases agree with TRBD2. Trimming cost V 5 bases and J 3 bases; bases outside gene matches: 8. In germline, CDR1 is SGHRS, CDR2 YFSETQ. The CDR3 has 15 amino acids.

The V call is TRBV2, the J call TRBJ1-3; D is possibly TRBD1 (5 bases). With 6 bases removed from V and 7 bases from J, the gap between germline ends came to 10 bases. Germline V gene lookup returns CDR1 SNHLY and CDR2 FYNNEI. The CDR3 spans 12 residues. The CDR3 nucleotides read TGTGCCAGCAGACAGGAAGGGAACACCATATATTTT. Protein sequence: CASRQEGNTIYF.

This clone was counted a single time. This chain connects TRBV15 to TRBJ2-3; 8 nucleotides align to TRBD2. J was trimmed by 4 bases and V by 0 bases; bases with no gene match: 9. In germline, CDR1 is LNHNV, CDR2 YYDKDF (reference sequence). The CDR3 contains 17 residues. Here the CDR3 DNA reads TGTGCCACCAGCAGAGATTTATCTAGCGGGCGGTCAGATACGCAGTATTTT. Translating it yields CATSRDLSSGRSDTQYF. Together with reference TRBV15 and TRBJ2-3, the CDR3 gives the full variable domain: DAMVIQNPRYQVTQFGKPVTLSCSQTLNHNVMYWYQQKSSQAPKLLFHYYDKDFNNEADTPDNFQSRRPNTSFCFLDIRSPGLGDTAMYLCATSRDLSSGRSDTQYFGPGTRLTVL.

V gene TRBV2 combines with J gene TRBJ2-7; 10 bases are shared with TRBD2. CDR1 and CDR2 from the germline V gene are SNHLY and FYNNEI. Trimming removed 9 bases from V and 2 bases from J; junction bases left unmatched: 10. The CDR3 length is 15 residues. The CDR3 nucleotides read TGTGCCAGTCGGGAAAGCGGGAGGGCCCCCTACGAGCAGTACTTC. It codes for CASRESGRAPYEQYF.

The chain couples TRBV4-2 to TRBJ1-1, with D uncertain. The CDR3 loop spans 16 amino acids. V gave up 0 bases and J gave up 1 base, with 12 bases separating them. Germline loops: CDR1 LGHNA, CDR2 YNFKEQ. The CDR3 bases are TGTGCCAGCAGCCAAGAAGGGCCGCCGGGGAACACTGAAGCTTTCTTT. It translates to CASSQEGPPGNTEAFF.